Listed here are 29 T cell receptor beta chains from one sample, sequenced in a study of radiation and T cells in renal cell carcinoma. The time point denotes: baseline pretreatment blood. As for treatment: 15 Gy SBRT to primary tumor, nephrectomy 4 weeks later. The data were produced by immunoSEQ multiplex PCR, yet TCRdb's version contains in-frame clones alone and is incomplete. The sample has some 150,000 clones, around four fifths seen once. The source was blood, collected from a patient whose treatment included radiotherapy and nephrectomy. The receptors come from a woman aged 45-65 years with renal cell carcinoma.

CDR3 nucleotide sequence: TGTGCCAGCAGCTTCGATCGGGCCCTGAACACTGAAGCTTTCTTT. Translating it yields CASSFDRALNTEAFF. This chain connects TRBV7-2 to TRBJ1-1; D is unresolved. Trimming took 3 bases from V and 0 from J, leaving 11 bases between them. This CDR3 is 15 amino acids long. Germline loops: CDR1 SGHTA, CDR2 FQGNSA.

This chain links TRBV7-9 with TRBJ2-1, with TRBD2 matching 8 bases. Germline CDR1 reads SEHNR; CDR2 reads FQNEAQ (reference sequence). Germline trimming cut 0 bases from V and 0 bases from J; bases unmatched to any gene: 4. CDR3 length: 17 residues. CDR3 amino acids: CASSLARGDSSYNEQFF. DNA for the CDR3: TGTGCCAGCAGCTTAGCGCGGGGGGATAGCTCCTACAATGAGCAGTTCTTC.

By sample fraction, this clone is medium-sized. The chain has TRBV6-5 and TRBJ1-2; D is ambiguous. The germline V gene has CDR1 MNHEY and CDR2 SVGAGI. The CDR3 is 15 amino acids. V gave up 0 bases and J gave up 4 bases, with 12 bases separating them. CDR3 region: CASSYSGLGPYGYTF. CDR3 nucleotide sequence: TGTGCCAGCAGTTACTCCGGATTAGGGCCCTATGGCTACACCTTC.

The chain recombines TRBV20-1 with TRBJ1-1; D not resolved. The CDR3 consists of 11 residues. The germline V gene encodes CDR1 DFQATT and CDR2 SNEGSKA (reference sequence). V was shortened by 4 bases and J by 1 base, with 4 bases between the two germline ends. CDR3 amino acids: CSAKGNTEAFF. Written as DNA, the CDR3 is TGCAGTGCTAAGGGGAACACTGAAGCTTTCTTT.

This clone was seen a handful of times. The J gene is TRBJ1-5, the V gene TRBV28, with 10 bases lining up with TRBD1. Unmatched junction bases numbered 0, after V lost 2 bases and J lost 2 bases. The CDR3 extends over 15 amino acids. Per the germline V gene, CDR1 is MDHEN and CDR2 is SYDVKM. Here the CDR3 DNA reads TGTGCCAGCAGTTTAGGGACAGGGGGCAATCAGCCCCAGCATTTT. It specifies CASSLGTGGNQPQHF. Full variable domain (missing parts from reference TRBV28 and TRBJ1-5): DVKVTQSSRYLVKRTGEKVFLECVQDMDHENMFWYRQDPGLGLRLIYFSYDVKMKEKGDIPEGYSVSREKKERFSLILESASTNQTSMYLCASSLGTGGNQPQHFGDGTRLSIL.

CDR3 protein: CASSFGRFNEQFF. The CDR3 DNA follows: TGTGCCAGCAGCTTCGGGAGGTTCAATGAGCAGTTCTTC. V usage is TRBV7-9 and J usage is TRBJ2-1, with 7 positions matching TRBD2. CDR1 SEHNR and CDR2 FQNEAQ come from the germline V gene (reference sequence). Trimming cost V 3 bases and J 6 bases; bases outside gene matches: 2. The CDR3 has 13 residues.

The V call is TRBV7-2, the J call TRBJ2-5; D is undetermined. With 3 bases removed from V and 5 bases from J, the gap between germline ends came to 13 bases. This CDR3 region has 14 residues. Germline V gives CDR1 SGHTA, CDR2 FQGNSA. CDR3 in DNA: TGTGCCAGCAGCTTCGGCAGGTTTTTCGAGACCCAGTACTTC. Translating it yields CASSFGRFFETQYF.

V is TRBV5-1 and J is TRBJ1-4; D uncertain. This CDR3 is built from 14 residues. Germline V gene lookup returns CDR1 SGHRS and CDR2 YFSETQ. V gave up 5 bases and J gave up 0 bases, with 8 bases separating them. CDR3 loop: CASSSTATNEKLFF. DNA for the CDR3: TGCGCCAGCAGTTCTACGGCAACTAATGAAAAACTGTTTTTT. Full variable domain (remainder filled in from reference TRBV5-1 and TRBJ1-4): KAGVTQTPRYLIKTRGQQVTLSCSPISGHRSVSWYQQTPGQGLQFLFEYFSETQRNKGNFPGRFSGRQFSNSRSEMNVSTLELGDSALYLCASSSTATNEKLFFGSGTQLSVL.

This chain links TRBV6-6 with TRBJ1-1; TRBD1 is a possible D gene (5 bases). The germline CDR1 and CDR2 sequences are MNHNY and SVGAGI (reference sequence). This CDR3 region has 15 residues. Trimming removed 4 bases at V and 5 bases at J, with 17 bases between. The CDR3 DNA sequence: TGTGCCAGCAGTTCCACCGACAGTTACAGTACTGAAGCTTTCTTT. It translates to CASSSTDSYSTEAFF.

The chain recombines TRBV19 with TRBJ1-5, with TRBD1 matching over 7 bases. The germline V gene has CDR1 LNHDA and CDR2 SQIVND (reference sequence). CDR3 length: 14 residues. After removal of 8 bases from V and 0 bases from J, the junction contained 4 bases not matched to a gene. In nucleotides, the CDR3 is TGTGCCAGTGGGACAGTGGGTAGCAATCAGCCCCAGCATTTT. Protein sequence: CASGTVGSNQPQHF.

The chain uses TRBV5-1 and TRBJ1-3; 8 bases agree with TRBD1. The J segment lost 1 base and the V segment lost 2 bases, leaving 5 bases of the junction unmatched. In germline, CDR1 is SGHRS, CDR2 YFSETQ. This CDR3 comprises 16 residues. As DNA, the CDR3 is TGCGCCAGCAGCTTAGACAGGGGCTTATCTGGAAACACCATATATTTT. Translated: CASSLDRGLSGNTIYF.

V usage is TRBV15 and J usage is TRBJ1-1; D remains unclear. This CDR3 has 15 amino acids. V lost 0 bases and J 1 base, leaving 9 bases between the germline ends. Germline CDR1 and CDR2: LNHNV and YYDKDF (reference sequence). The CDR3: CATSRDRLGNTEAFF. The CDR3 region has the DNA TGTGCCACCAGCAGAGATAGACTTGGGAACACTGAAGCTTTCTTT.

The chain is built from TRBV5-6 and TRBJ2-7; D remains unclear. Germline V gene data show CDR1 as SGHDT and CDR2 as YYEEEE. The CDR3 is made up of 13 amino acids. V lost 2 bases to trimming and J lost 0 bases, with 6 bases between them. This CDR3 reads CASSFPGSYEQYF. CDR3 nucleotide sequence: TGTGCCAGCAGCTTCCCTGGCTCCTACGAGCAGTACTTC.

The chain uses TRBV5-4 and TRBJ1-2, with 9 bases lining up with TRBD1. V lost 2 bases, J lost 2 bases, and 1 base stayed unmatched. The CDR3 extends over 14 amino acids. Germline lookup yields CDR1 SGHNT and CDR2 YYREEE (reference sequence). CDR3 bases: TGTGCCAGCAGCTTAGGGACAGGGAACTATGGCTACACCTTC. This encodes CASSLGTGNYGYTF.

This chain joins TRBV28 and TRBJ2-7; 9 positions agree with TRBD2. There are 16 residues in the CDR3. CDR1 and CDR2 from the germline V gene are MDHEN and SYDVKM. V gave up 6 bases and J gave up 4 bases; unmatched junction bases: 13. Here the CDR3 DNA reads TGTGCCAGCAGACCCCCCGGGGGCGGGAGGGGATACGAGCAGTACTTC. Translation gives CASRPPGGGRGYEQYF. The full variable domain, completed using reference TRBV28 and TRBJ2-7, is DVKVTQSSRYLVKRTGEKVFLECVQDMDHENMFWYRQDPGLGLRLIYFSYDVKMKEKGDIPEGYSVSREKKERFSLILESASTNQTSMYLCASRPPGGGRGYEQYFGPGTRLTVT.

The chain is built from TRBV5-1 and TRBJ1-4; D is undetermined. The V gene's germline CDR1 is SGHRS and CDR2 YFSETQ. The germline V and J ends were trimmed by 0 bases and 8 bases, with 11 bases remaining between them. The CDR3 is made up of 14 amino acids. The CDR3 is CASSLDGMEEKLFF. The CDR3 nucleotides are TGCGCCAGCAGCTTGGACGGGATGGAGGAAAAACTGTTTTTT. Complete variable domain (other parts from reference TRBV5-1 and TRBJ1-4): KAGVTQTPRYLIKTRGQQVTLSCSPISGHRSVSWYQQTPGQGLQFLFEYFSETQRNKGNFPGRFSGRQFSNSRSEMNVSTLELGDSALYLCASSLDGMEEKLFFGSGTQLSVL.

The V and J genes are TRBV7-2 and TRBJ2-3; 7 positions match TRBD1. Germline lookup yields CDR1 SGHTA and CDR2 FQGNSA. Germline trimming cut 3 bases from V and 6 bases from J; bases unmatched to any gene: 3. This CDR3 is 13 amino acids long. CDR3 nucleotides: TGTGCCAGCAGCTTGACAGGGTCGGATACGCAGTATTTT. This codes for CASSLTGSDTQYF.

The CDR3 DNA reads as TGTGCCAGCAGCGCCCCGATGACAGGGGTCGGAAACACCATATATTTT. Translated: CASSAPMTGVGNTIYF. The rearrangement links TRBV5-6 to TRBJ1-3; 8 nucleotides line up with TRBD1. Per the germline V gene, CDR1 is SGHDT and CDR2 is YYEEEE. V lost 4 bases to trimming and J lost 4 bases; unmatched junction nucleotides: 10. The CDR3 is 16 amino acids.

The rearrangement uses TRBV13 and TRBJ2-3; TRBD2 agrees at 16 bases. Trimming took 2 bases from V and 4 from J; bases not matched to a gene: 9. The CDR3 length is 19 residues. Germline CDR1 and CDR2: PRHDT and FYEKMQ (reference sequence). In DNA form, the CDR3 reads TGTGCCAGCAGCTTATTGGGGGAAGGGACTAGCGGGAGGGCAGATACGCAGTATTTT. Encoded protein: CASSLLGEGTSGRADTQYF.

This chain uses TRBV10-3 with TRBJ2-1, with 9 bases identical to TRBD2. Germline CDR1 is ENHRY and CDR2 is SYGVKD. After removal of 1 base from V and 12 bases from J, the junction contained 4 bases not matched to a gene. This CDR3 spans 13 amino acids. The DNA of the CDR3 is TGTGCCATCAGTGAGTTAGCGGGAGTTCGGCAGTTCTTC. Translation gives CAISELAGVRQFF.

The V and J genes are TRBV5-4 and TRBJ2-2; TRBD1 is a possible D gene (5 bases). V lost 2 bases to trimming and J lost 0 bases, with 8 bases between them. The CDR3 is 15 residues long. Germline CDR1 and CDR2: SGHNT and YYREEE (reference sequence). Written as DNA, the CDR3 is TGTGCCAGCAGCTTAGGGGCTGCGAACACCGGGGAGCTGTTTTTT. Translated: CASSLGAANTGELFF.

This chain joins TRBV11-2 and TRBJ2-7; D possibly corresponds to TRBD2 (5 bases). CDR1 and CDR2 from the germline V gene are SGHAT and FQNNGV. The CDR3 runs 15 residues. V lost 1 base, J lost 7 bases, and 17 bases lay in between. CDR3 sequence reads: CASSLGRRTRGEQYF. The CDR3 DNA is TGTGCCAGCAGCTTAGGTCGACGGACTCGAGGAGAGCAGTACTTC.

The chain's CDR3 is CASSDFARGHNEQFF. The CDR3 nucleotides read TGTGCCAGCAGTGACTTCGCCAGGGGCCACAATGAGCAGTTCTTC. The chain links TRBV25-1 to TRBJ2-1, with D perhaps matching TRBD1 (6 bases). The CDR3 totals 15 residues. Germline V gene sequence: CDR1 MGHDK, CDR2 SYGVNS. V was clipped by 3 bases and J by 5 bases, with 14 bases between them.

This clone was seen just once. The chain uses TRBV25-1 and TRBJ2-1; maybe TRBD2 (6 bases). The germline CDR1 and CDR2 sequences are MGHDK and SYGVNS. Trimming cost V 4 bases and J 5 bases, with 18 bases left between them. The CDR3 contains 16 residues. The CDR3 bases are TGTGCCAGCAGTGGGCGAGTGGGGGGTTTGGACAATGAGCAGTTCTTC. Translated: CASSGRVGGLDNEQFF.

This clone was seen more than once but under ten times. The sample contains more than one DNA sequence encoding this CDR3. The chain couples TRBV28 to TRBJ1-1; D not resolved. The CDR3 covers 12 residues. Germline CDR1 reads MDHEN; CDR2 reads SYDVKM. Between the trimmed V and J ends, which lost 2 bases and 2 bases, there was a span of 3 bases. The CDR3 nucleotides are TGTGCCAGCAGTTTAACAAACACTGAAGCTTTCTTT. Protein sequence: CASSLTNTEAFF.

This chain uses TRBV4-1 with TRBJ1-1, with 8 bases lining up with TRBD1. The J segment lost 1 base and the V segment lost 6 bases, leaving 4 bases of the junction unmatched. Germline CDR1 reads MGHRA; CDR2 reads YSYEKL. CDR3 length: 14 residues. CDR3 loop: CASRNDRGNTEAFF. CDR3 nucleotide sequence: TGCGCCAGCAGAAACGACAGGGGGAACACTGAAGCTTTCTTT.

This chain links TRBV7-8 with TRBJ2-1, with a possible D match to TRBD1 (5 bases). The CDR3 has 13 residues. Trimming took off 3 bases at V and 8 bases at J, with 11 bases between the two ends. CDR1 SGHVS and CDR2 FQNEAQ come from the germline V gene. The CDR3 loop is CASSFGRGDEQFF. In DNA form, the CDR3 reads TGTGCCAGCAGCTTTGGAAGGGGCGATGAGCAGTTCTTC.

The V and J genes are TRBV20-1 and TRBJ1-1; no clear D. CDR3 length equals 11 residues. The germline V gene has CDR1 DFQATT and CDR2 SNEGSKA (reference sequence). The CDR3: CSGPEVTEAFF. DNA of the CDR3: TGCAGCGGCCCCGAGGTCACTGAAGCTTTCTTT.

V and J are TRBV5-1 and TRBJ1-1; D might be TRBD1 (5 bases). The CDR3 runs 15 residues. Germline values: CDR1 SGHRS, CDR2 YFSETQ. The V gene lost 1 base and the J gene lost 1 base, with 11 bases spanning the gap. CDR3 loop: CASSLLVGENTEAFF. Written as DNA, the CDR3 is TGCGCCAGCAGCTTGCTCGTGGGGGAGAACACTGAAGCTTTCTTT.